These 23 T cell receptor beta chains share one sample of origin, sequenced in a study of blood T cell repertoires in COVID-19. Produced via immunoSEQ multiplex PCR; TCRdb's table is partial and in-frame only. The table records roughly 200,000 clones, around 80% of them present only once. The sample was peripheral blood. The receptors here all came from a woman aged 55-69 years with COVID-19, enrolled during active disease.

V is TRBV7-8 and J is TRBJ2-7; TRBD1 matches at 10 bases. This CDR3 contains 14 residues. Per the germline V gene, CDR1 is SGHVS and CDR2 is FQNEAQ. The trim removed 1 base at V and 5 bases at J, leaving 2 bases unmatched. This CDR3 reads CASSLGQGANEQYV. CDR3 coding DNA: TGTGCCAGCAGCTTAGGACAGGGGGCAAACGAGCAGTACGTC.

The chain is built from TRBV4-1 and TRBJ1-2, with D hard to call. The CDR3 covers 12 residues. CDR1 is MGHRA and CDR2 is YSYEKL in the germline V gene. Trimming removed 3 bases from V and 5 bases from J, with 7 bases in between. The CDR3 nucleotides are TGCGCCAGCAGCCAGTCCGGGTATGGCTACACCTTC. Its protein is CASSQSGYGYTF.

This clone turned up a few times. The rearrangement joins TRBV15 to TRBJ1-1; D ambiguous. The V end was cut by 1 base, the J end by 1 base, with 4 bases between. CDR1 LNHNV and CDR2 YYDKDF come from the germline V gene (reference sequence). The CDR3 covers 13 residues. CDR3 amino acids: CATSRGGNTEAFF. The DNA for the CDR3 is TGTGCCACCAGCAGAGGCGGGAACACTGAAGCTTTCTTT. The full variable domain, in which reference TRBV15 and TRBJ1-1 provide the parts outside the CDR3, is DAMVIQNPRYQVTQFGKPVTLSCSQTLNHNVMYWYQQKSSQAPKLLFHYYDKDFNNEADTPDNFQSRRPNTSFCFLDIRSPGLGDTAMYLCATSRGGNTEAFFGQGTRLTVV.

The chain carries TRBV28 and TRBJ2-1; D is ambiguous. V lost 4 bases, J lost 0 bases, and 7 bases lay in between. The CDR3 is made up of 14 amino acids. Germline values: CDR1 MDHEN, CDR2 SYDVKM. DNA of the CDR3: TGTGCCAGCAGTTACTCTAACTCCTACAATGAGCAGTTCTTC. Translating it yields CASSYSNSYNEQFF.

The rearrangement joins TRBV11-2 to TRBJ1-2; D gene ambiguous. CDR1 and CDR2 from the germline V gene are SGHAT and FQNNGV. Between the trimmed V and J ends, which lost 5 bases and 1 base, there was a span of 8 bases. The CDR3 extends over 13 amino acids. CDR3 loop: CASSPNGNYGYTF. The CDR3 bases are TGTGCCAGCAGCCCCAACGGTAACTATGGCTACACCTTC.

The V call is TRBV27, the J call TRBJ1-5; the D gene is possibly TRBD1 (6 bases). CDR3 size: 14 residues. The ends were cut back, 4 bases at V and 3 bases at J, with 10 bases in the middle. The germline V gene has CDR1 MNHEY and CDR2 SMNVEV (reference sequence). CDR3 loop: CASSSRQDNQPQHF. The CDR3, as DNA: TGTGCCAGCAGTTCCCGACAGGACAATCAGCCCCAGCATTTT.

This clone was counted a few times. The V call is TRBV6-1, the J call TRBJ1-2, with 9 bases lining up with TRBD1. This CDR3 contains 14 residues. The V segment lost 3 bases and the J segment 8 bases; nucleotides outside the gene matches: 7. Germline V gene sequence: CDR1 MNHNS, CDR2 SASEGT. The CDR3 sequence is CASSELWTGEGYTF. The CDR3 DNA sequence: TGTGCCAGCAGTGAGTTATGGACAGGGGAAGGCTACACCTTC.

The chain links TRBV11-2 to TRBJ2-1; TRBD2 aligns across 14 bases. Germline values: CDR1 SGHAT, CDR2 FQNNGV. With 3 bases clipped from V and 2 bases from J, the junction kept 3 bases outside the gene matches. This CDR3 has 17 residues. CDR3 DNA: TGTGCCAGCAGCTTCGGACTAGCGGGAGGTGCCTACAATGAGCAGTTCTTC. Translation gives CASSFGLAGGAYNEQFF.

V is TRBV10-3 and J is TRBJ2-6, with a tentative D call TRBD2 (6 bases). The CDR3 runs to 14 residues. Trimming cost V 7 bases and J 1 base, with 8 bases left between them. Germline loops: CDR1 ENHRY, CDR2 SYGVKD. The CDR3 here is CAINGRSGANVLTF. CDR3 in DNA: TGTGCCATCAATGGGAGGTCTGGGGCCAACGTCCTGACTTTC.

The J gene is TRBJ2-7, the V gene TRBV11-1; TRBD2 agrees at 11 bases. The ends lost 3 bases at V and 5 bases at J; junction bases unmatched: 3. The CDR3 totals 14 residues. Germline CDR1 reads SGHAT; CDR2 reads FQDESV (reference sequence). The CDR3 spells CASSFLAGGNEQYF. The CDR3 nucleotides read TGTGCCAGCAGCTTTCTAGCGGGAGGCAACGAGCAGTACTTC.

Points on this clone: This specimen includes other DNA sequences encoding the same CDR3. V gene TRBV5-1 combines with J gene TRBJ1-5; no reliable D call. CDR3 size: 14 residues. The germline gives CDR1 SGHRS, CDR2 YFSETQ. With 1 base removed from V and 5 bases from J, the gap between germline ends came to 10 bases. CDR3 coding DNA: TGCGCCAGCAGCTTGCGGGGAGGAGATCAGCCCCAGCATTTT. Amino acid sequence: CASSLRGGDQPQHF.

This sequence joins TRBV5-1 and TRBJ1-6; no clear D gene. The germline V gene has CDR1 SGHRS and CDR2 YFSETQ. V was shortened by 4 bases and J by 9 bases, with 17 bases between the two germline ends. CDR3 size: 15 residues. The CDR3 loop is CASSRTGLEGSPLHF. In DNA, the CDR3 is TGCGCCAGCAGCCGTACCGGACTCGAGGGTTCACCCCTCCACTTT.

V gene TRBV5-1 combines with J gene TRBJ1-2; 7 bases are shared with TRBD1. This CDR3 region has 12 residues. After removal of 3 bases from V and 7 bases from J, the junction contained 3 bases not matched to a gene. In germline, CDR1 is SGHRS, CDR2 YFSETQ. CDR3 nucleotide sequence: TGCGCCAGCAGCTCACCAGGGGGTGGCTACACCTTC. This translates into CASSSPGGGYTF.

V gene TRBV2 combines with J gene TRBJ1-2, with 10 bases lining up with TRBD1. The CDR3 covers 15 residues. The V segment lost 4 bases and the J segment 4 bases; nucleotides outside the gene matches: 6. CDR1 is SNHLY and CDR2 is FYNNEI in the germline V gene. CDR3 region: CASSAGTGALYGYTF. DNA for the CDR3: TGTGCCAGCAGTGCCGGGACAGGGGCCCTCTATGGCTACACCTTC.

The rearrangement uses TRBV21-1 and TRBJ2-7; the tabulated D call, TRBD2, remains unverified against the DNA. TRBV21-1 is a documented pseudogene. The length of the CDR3 is 14 residues. CDR3 loop: CATRSGRASYEQYV. As DNA, the CDR3 is TGTGCCACCCGAAGTGGGAGGGCGTCCTACGAGCAGTACGTC.

The rearrangement joins TRBV6-5 to TRBJ2-1; TRBD2 matches at 8 bases. V gave up 6 bases and J gave up 4 bases; unmatched junction bases: 5. The germline V gene encodes CDR1 MNHEY and CDR2 SVGAGI. This CDR3 has 14 amino acids. The CDR3 protein is CASSPGGPYNEQFF. As DNA, the CDR3 is TGTGCCAGCAGCCCGGGAGGGCCATACAATGAGCAGTTCTTC.

The chain links TRBV19 to TRBJ1-1; D remains unclear. The CDR3 is 13 residues long. The ends were cut back, 10 bases at V and 4 bases at J, with 16 bases in the middle. The germline V gene has CDR1 LNHDA and CDR2 SQIVND (reference sequence). The CDR3 DNA reads as TGTGCCACCAGTATCGTGGGCAGCACTGAAGCTTTCTTT. Translation: CATSIVGSTEAFF.

J is TRBJ2-7 and V is TRBV12-3 or TRBV12-4, with 9 bases matching TRBD1. The V and J ends lost 5 bases and 12 bases, in that order; junction bases with no gene match: 5. The CDR3 consists of 11 residues. In DNA form, the CDR3 reads TGTGCCAGCAGTGAGGGGACAGGGCTGTACTTC. It is translated as CASSEGTGLYF.

V and J are TRBV6-6 and TRBJ1-4, with TRBD1 matching 7 bases. CDR1 MNHNY and CDR2 SVGAGI come from the germline V gene (reference sequence). V lost 6 bases to trimming and J lost 7 bases; unmatched junction nucleotides: 14. This CDR3 comprises 16 residues. The CDR3 region is CASSRLQTGFGEKLFF. The DNA of the CDR3 is TGTGCCAGCAGCCGCTTACAGACAGGGTTTGGTGAAAAACTGTTTTTT.

CDR3 amino acids: CASGETGGISEDTQYF. The CDR3 bases are TGTGCCAGCGGGGAGACAGGGGGCATTTCAGAGGATACGCAGTATTTT. The chain employs TRBV5-4 and TRBJ2-3, with 10 bases that match TRBD1. The J segment lost 6 bases and the V segment lost 7 bases, leaving 14 bases of the junction unmatched. CDR1 is SGHNT and CDR2 is YYREEE in the germline V gene (reference sequence). The CDR3 spans 16 residues.

This clone showed up many times. The chain recombines TRBV5-4 with TRBJ2-2; D remains unclear. In germline, CDR1 is SGHNT, CDR2 YYREEE (reference sequence). The CDR3 consists of 15 residues. Trimming took 0 bases from V and 6 from J, leaving 12 bases between them. The CDR3: CASSLDSLSPGELFF. The CDR3 region has the DNA TGTGCCAGCAGCTTGGACAGCCTGAGTCCCGGGGAGCTGTTTTTT.

This clone has only a few counts. The rearrangement links TRBV14 to TRBJ2-3; perhaps TRBD1 as D (7 bases). Deletions cut 0 bases from V and 8 bases from J, with 15 bases between. The CDR3 has 15 amino acids. Germline V lookup: CDR1 SGHDN, CDR2 FVKESK. The CDR3, as DNA: TGTGCCAGCAGCCAAGATCCCCCAGGGGGAGGTACGCAGTATTTT. Amino acids: CASSQDPPGGGTQYF.

V is TRBV7-3 and J is TRBJ1-1, with 7 bases matching TRBD1. The germline V gene encodes CDR1 SGHTA and CDR2 FQGTGA. The CDR3 has 14 amino acids. V gave up 5 bases and J gave up 1 base; unmatched junction bases: 4. The CDR3 bases are TGTGCCAGCAGCCCCTCAGGGGGGAACACTGAAGCTTTCTTT. Amino acid sequence: CASSPSGGNTEAFF. Combining the CDR3 with reference TRBV7-3 and TRBJ1-1 gives the whole variable domain GAGVSQTPSNKVTEKGKYVELRCDPISGHTALYWYRQSLGQGPEFLIYFQGTGAADDSGLPNDRFFAVRPEGSVSTLKIQRTERGDSAVYLCASSPSGGNTEAFFGQGTRLTVV.